This T cell receptor beta chain originates from a study of T cells in localized non-small cell lung cancer. The protocol was immunoSEQ multiplex PCR, while the TCRdb copy is restricted to in-frame clones and leaves out a portion. Of roughly 1,100 clones in the sample, 20% to 25% were seen once. In its sample, this clone was seen a few times. The germline V gene has CDR1 SGHDN and CDR2 FVKESK. The CDR3 totals 14 residues. Trimming pared 4 bases from V and 10 bases from J, leaving 16 bases between. This specimen was normal lung tissue next to the tumor, taken before any cancer treatment. The chain is built from TRBV14 and TRBJ1-4, with D hard to call. The source is a man between 40 and 75 years old with stage I lung adenocarcinoma. The CDR3 protein is CASSLHGTAGKLFF. DNA for the CDR3: TGTGCCAGCAGCCTTCATGGAACCGCCGGAAAACTGTTTTTT.